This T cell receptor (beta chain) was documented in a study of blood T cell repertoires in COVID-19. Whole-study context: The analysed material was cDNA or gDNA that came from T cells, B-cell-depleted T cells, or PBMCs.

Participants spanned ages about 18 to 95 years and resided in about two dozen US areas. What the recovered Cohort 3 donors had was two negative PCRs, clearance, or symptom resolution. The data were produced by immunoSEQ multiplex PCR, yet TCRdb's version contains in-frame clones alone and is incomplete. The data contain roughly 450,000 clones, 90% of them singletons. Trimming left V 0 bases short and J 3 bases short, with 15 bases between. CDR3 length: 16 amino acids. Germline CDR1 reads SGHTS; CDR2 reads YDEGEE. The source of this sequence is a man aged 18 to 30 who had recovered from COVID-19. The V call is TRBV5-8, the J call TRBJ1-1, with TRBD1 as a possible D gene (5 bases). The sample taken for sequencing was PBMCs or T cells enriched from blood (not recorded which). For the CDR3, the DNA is TGTGCCAGCAGCTTGGAACTAAGGGCAGGGTACACTGAAGCTTTCTTT. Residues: CASSLELRAGYTEAFF.